This T cell receptor beta chain emerged from a study of T cell repertoires in cytomegalovirus infection. This clonotype was counted at least ten times. Germline V gene lookup returns CDR1 SGHNT and CDR2 YENEEA. This CDR3 spans 12 amino acids. With 5 bases removed from V and 7 bases from J, the gap between germline ends came to 9 bases. From the reads, TCRdb called clonotypes with MiXCR, one entry per CDR3 protein. Of under 95,000 distinct CDR3 sequences in the sample, around 3.8% were seen once. The sequenced sample consisted of PBMCs. J is TRBJ2-1 and V is TRBV11-3; no clear D gene. The TCR comes from a human donor in good health (CMV status not recorded). Some clones in this sample may be carry-over from other donors' samples. CDR3 region: CASSVLSNEQFF. The CDR3 DNA reads as TGTGCCAGCAGCGTCTTATCGAATGAGCAGTTCTTC.